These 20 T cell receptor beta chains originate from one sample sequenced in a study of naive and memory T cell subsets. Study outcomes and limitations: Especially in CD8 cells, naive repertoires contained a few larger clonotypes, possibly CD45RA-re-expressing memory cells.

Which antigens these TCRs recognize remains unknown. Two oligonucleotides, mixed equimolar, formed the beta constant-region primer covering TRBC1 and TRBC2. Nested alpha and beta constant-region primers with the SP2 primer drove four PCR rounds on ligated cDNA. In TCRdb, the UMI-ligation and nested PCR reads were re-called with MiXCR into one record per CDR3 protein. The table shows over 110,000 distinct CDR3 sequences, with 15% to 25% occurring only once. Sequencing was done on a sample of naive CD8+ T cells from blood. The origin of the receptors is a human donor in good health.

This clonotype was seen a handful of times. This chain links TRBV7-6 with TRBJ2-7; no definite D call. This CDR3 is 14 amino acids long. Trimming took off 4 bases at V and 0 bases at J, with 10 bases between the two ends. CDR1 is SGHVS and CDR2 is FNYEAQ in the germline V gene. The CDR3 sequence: CASSSSGYSYEQYF. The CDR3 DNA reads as TGTGCCAGCAGCTCCTCCGGGTACTCCTACGAGCAGTACTTC.

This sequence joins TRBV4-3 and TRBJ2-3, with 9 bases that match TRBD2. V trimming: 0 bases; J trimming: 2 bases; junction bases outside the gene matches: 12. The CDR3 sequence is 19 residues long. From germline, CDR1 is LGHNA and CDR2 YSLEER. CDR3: CASSQDPGGLAATTDTQYF. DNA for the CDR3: TGCGCCAGCAGCCAAGATCCAGGGGGACTAGCAGCAACCACAGATACGCAGTATTTT.

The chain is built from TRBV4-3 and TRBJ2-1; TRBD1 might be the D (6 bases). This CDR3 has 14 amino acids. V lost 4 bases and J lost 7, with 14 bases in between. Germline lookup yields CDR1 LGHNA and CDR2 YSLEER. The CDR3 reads CASSPRRGPNEQFF. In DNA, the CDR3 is TGCGCCAGCAGCCCCCGCAGGGGACCTAATGAGCAGTTCTTC.

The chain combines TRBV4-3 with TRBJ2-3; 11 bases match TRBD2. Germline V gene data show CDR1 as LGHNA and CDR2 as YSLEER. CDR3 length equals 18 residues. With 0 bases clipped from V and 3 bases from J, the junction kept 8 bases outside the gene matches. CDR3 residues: CASSQEALAGVGTDTQYF. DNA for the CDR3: TGCGCCAGCAGCCAAGAGGCACTAGCGGGAGTTGGAACAGATACGCAGTATTTT.

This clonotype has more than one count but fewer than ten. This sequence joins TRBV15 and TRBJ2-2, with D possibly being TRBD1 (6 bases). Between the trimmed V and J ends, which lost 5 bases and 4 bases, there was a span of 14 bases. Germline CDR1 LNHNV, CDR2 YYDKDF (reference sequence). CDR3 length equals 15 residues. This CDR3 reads CATSAPQGSTGELFF. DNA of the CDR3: TGTGCCACCAGCGCACCCCAGGGGAGCACCGGGGAGCTGTTTTTT.

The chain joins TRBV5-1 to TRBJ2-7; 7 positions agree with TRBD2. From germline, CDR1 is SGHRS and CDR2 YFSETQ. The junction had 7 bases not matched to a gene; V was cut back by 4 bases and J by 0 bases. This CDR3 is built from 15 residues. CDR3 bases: TGCGCCAGCAGCCCACCTCGGGGGGACTCCTACGAGCAGTACTTC. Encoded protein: CASSPPRGDSYEQYF.

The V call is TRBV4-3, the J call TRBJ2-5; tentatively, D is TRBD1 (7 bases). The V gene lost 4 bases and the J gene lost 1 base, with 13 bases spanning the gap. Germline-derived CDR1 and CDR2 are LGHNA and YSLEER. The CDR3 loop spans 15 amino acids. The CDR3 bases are TGCGCCAGCAGCCCGCGGGACAGCATCCAAGAGACCCAGTACTTC. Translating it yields CASSPRDSIQETQYF.

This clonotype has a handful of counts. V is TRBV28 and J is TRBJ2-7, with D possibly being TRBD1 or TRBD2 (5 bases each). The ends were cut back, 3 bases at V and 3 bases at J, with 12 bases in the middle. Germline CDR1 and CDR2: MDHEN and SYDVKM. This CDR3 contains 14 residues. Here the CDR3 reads CASSFAGTNYEQYF. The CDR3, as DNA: TGTGCCAGCAGTTTTGCCGGGACCAACTACGAGCAGTACTTC. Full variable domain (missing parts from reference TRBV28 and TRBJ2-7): DVKVTQSSRYLVKRTGEKVFLECVQDMDHENMFWYRQDPGLGLRLIYFSYDVKMKEKGDIPEGYSVSREKKERFSLILESASTNQTSMYLCASSFAGTNYEQYFGPGTRLTVT.

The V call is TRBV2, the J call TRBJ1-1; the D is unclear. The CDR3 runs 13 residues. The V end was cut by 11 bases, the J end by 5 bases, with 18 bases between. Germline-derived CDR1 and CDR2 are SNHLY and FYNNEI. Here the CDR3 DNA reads TGTGCCTCACAGTTGGGGATAGAGACTGAAGCTTTCTTT. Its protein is CASQLGIETEAFF.

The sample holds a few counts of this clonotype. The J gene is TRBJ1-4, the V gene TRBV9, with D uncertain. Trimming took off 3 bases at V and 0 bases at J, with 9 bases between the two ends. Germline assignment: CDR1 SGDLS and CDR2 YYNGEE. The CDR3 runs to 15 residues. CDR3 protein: CASSGGGTTNEKLFF. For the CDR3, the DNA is TGTGCCAGCAGCGGGGGAGGTACAACTAATGAAAAACTGTTTTTT.

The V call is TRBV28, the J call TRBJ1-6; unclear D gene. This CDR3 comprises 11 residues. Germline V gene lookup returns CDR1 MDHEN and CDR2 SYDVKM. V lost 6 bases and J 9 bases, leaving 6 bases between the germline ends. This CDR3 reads CASSHSSPLHF. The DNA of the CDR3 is TGTGCCAGCAGCCACTCTTCACCCCTCCACTTT.

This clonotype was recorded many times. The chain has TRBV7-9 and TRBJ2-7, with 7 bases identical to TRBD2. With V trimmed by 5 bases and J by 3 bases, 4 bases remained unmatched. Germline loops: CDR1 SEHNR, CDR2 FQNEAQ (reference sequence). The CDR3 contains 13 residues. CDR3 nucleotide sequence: TGTGCCAGCAGCCCGGGACTAAACTACGAGCAGTACTTC. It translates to CASSPGLNYEQYF. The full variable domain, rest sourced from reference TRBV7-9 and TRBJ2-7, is DTGVSQNPRHKITKRGQNVTFRCDPISEHNRLYWYRQTLGQGPEFLTYFQNEAQLEKSRLLSDRFSAERPKGSFSTLEIQRTEQGDSAMYLCASSPGLNYEQYFGPGTRLTVT.

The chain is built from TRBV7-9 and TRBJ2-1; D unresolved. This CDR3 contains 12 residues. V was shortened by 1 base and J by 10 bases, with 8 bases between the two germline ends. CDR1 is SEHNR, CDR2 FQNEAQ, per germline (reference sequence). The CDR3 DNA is TGTGCCAGCAGCTTAGTTCGTACAGAGCAGTTCTTC. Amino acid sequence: CASSLVRTEQFF.

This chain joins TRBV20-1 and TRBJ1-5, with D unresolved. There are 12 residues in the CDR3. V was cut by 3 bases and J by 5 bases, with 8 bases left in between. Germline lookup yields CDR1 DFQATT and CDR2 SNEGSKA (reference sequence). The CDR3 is CSARGMDQPQHF. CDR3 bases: TGCAGTGCTAGGGGCATGGATCAGCCCCAGCATTTT.

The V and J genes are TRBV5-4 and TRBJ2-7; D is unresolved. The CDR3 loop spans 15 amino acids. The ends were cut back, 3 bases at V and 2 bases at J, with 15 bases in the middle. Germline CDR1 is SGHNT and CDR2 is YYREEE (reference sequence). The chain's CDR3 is CASSSYALPTYEQYF. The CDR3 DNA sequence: TGTGCCAGCAGCTCGTACGCGCTTCCCACCTACGAGCAGTACTTC.

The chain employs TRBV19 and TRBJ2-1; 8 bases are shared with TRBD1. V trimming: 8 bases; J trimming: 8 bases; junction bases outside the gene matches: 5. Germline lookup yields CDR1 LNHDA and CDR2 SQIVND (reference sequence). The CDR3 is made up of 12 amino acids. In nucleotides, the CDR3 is TGTGCCAGTGGACAGGGTTGGGATGAGCAGTTCTTC. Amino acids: CASGQGWDEQFF. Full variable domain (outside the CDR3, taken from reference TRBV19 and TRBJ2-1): DGGITQSPKYLFRKEGQNVTLSCEQNLNHDAMYWYRQDPGQGLRLIYYSQIVNDFQKGDIAEGYSVSREKKESFPLTVTSAQKNPTAFYLCASGQGWDEQFFGPGTRLTVL.

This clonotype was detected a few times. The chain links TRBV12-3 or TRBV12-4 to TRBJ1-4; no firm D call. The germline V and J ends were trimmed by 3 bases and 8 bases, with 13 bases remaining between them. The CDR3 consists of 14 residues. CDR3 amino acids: CASSFGPSREKLFF. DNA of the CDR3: TGTGCCAGCAGTTTTGGTCCGTCAAGGGAAAAACTGTTTTTT.

The CDR3 region has the DNA TGCAGTGCTAGCCGGGAATCTGGTGGCTACACCTTC. It yields the protein CSASRESGGYTF. The V gene is TRBV20-1, the J gene TRBJ1-2; D is unclear. The CDR3 runs 12 residues. The germline V and J ends were trimmed by 3 bases and 7 bases, with 12 bases remaining between them. Germline V gene sequence: CDR1 DFQATT, CDR2 SNEGSKA (reference sequence).

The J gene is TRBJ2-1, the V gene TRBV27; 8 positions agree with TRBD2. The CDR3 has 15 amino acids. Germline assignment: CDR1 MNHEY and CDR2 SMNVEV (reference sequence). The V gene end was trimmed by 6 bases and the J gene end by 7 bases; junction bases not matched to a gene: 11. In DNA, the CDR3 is TGTGCCAGCAGAATACTAGCGGCAAGACTGAATGAGCAGTTCTTC. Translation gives CASRILAARLNEQFF.

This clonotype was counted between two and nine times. CDR3 sequence (DNA): TGTGCCAGCAGCCCTTGGGGGAGGAATGAGCAGTTCTTC. The encoded protein is CASSPWGRNEQFF. The chain employs TRBV27 and TRBJ2-1, with D possibly being TRBD2 (6 bases). The V end lost 6 bases, the J end lost 7 bases, and 13 bases lay between the germline ends. Germline loops: CDR1 MNHEY, CDR2 SMNVEV (reference sequence). The CDR3 spans 13 residues.